Below are 29 T cell receptor beta chains sequenced from a single sample in a study of T cell changes during pregnancy in multiple sclerosis. Libraries were prepared by immunoSEQ multiplex PCR; TCRdb keeps only in-frame clonotypes and omits some of them. The repertoire holds around 34,000 clones, 90% seen once, with about 10% in the top ten. The material sequenced was CD8+ T cells from peripheral blood mononuclear cells, taken before pregnancy. Source of these receptors: a female donor with multiple sclerosis, enrolled in a pregnancy study.

This clone showed up just once. This chain uses TRBV27 with TRBJ1-5, with D possibly matching TRBD1 (6 bases). The CDR3 runs 14 residues. V lost 5 bases and J lost 3, with 11 bases in between. Looked up from germline, CDR1 is MNHEY and CDR2 is SMNVEV (reference sequence). Written as DNA, the CDR3 is TGTGCCAGCAGTACAGGGAATTCCAATCAGCCCCAGCATTTT. This gives the protein CASSTGNSNQPQHF.

This sequence joins TRBV4-1 and TRBJ1-1; tentative D call: TRBD1 (5 bases). The germline gives CDR1 MGHRA, CDR2 YSYEKL. This CDR3 comprises 16 residues. The V and J ends lost 2 bases and 0 bases respectively, with 13 bases between them. Here the CDR3 reads CASSQLQETMNTEAFF. CDR3 nucleotide sequence: TGCGCCAGCAGCCAACTACAGGAGACCATGAACACTGAAGCTTTCTTT.

The gene calls are TRBV19 and TRBJ1-2; TRBD1 matches at 7 bases. The CDR3 runs to 12 residues. Germline V gene lookup returns CDR1 LNHDA and CDR2 SQIVND (reference sequence). V was pared by 8 bases and J by 4 bases, with 4 bases of the junction left unmatched. In DNA form, the CDR3 reads TGTGCCAGTCGGACAGGCCTCTATGGCTACACCTTC. Translating it yields CASRTGLYGYTF.

The rearrangement uses TRBV4-1 and TRBJ1-1, with D maybe TRBD1 (6 bases). V lost 2 bases to trimming and J lost 3 bases, with 16 bases between them. The CDR3 spans 16 residues. Germline loops: CDR1 MGHRA, CDR2 YSYEKL. The CDR3 nucleotides read TGCGCCAGCAGCCAACTGGGGGCTGACAGATACACTGAAGCTTTCTTT. Residues: CASSQLGADRYTEAFF.

This chain connects TRBV11-3 to TRBJ2-5, with 7 bases identical to TRBD1. Germline trimming cut 5 bases from V and 3 bases from J; bases unmatched to any gene: 6. Germline CDR1 reads SGHNT; CDR2 reads YENEEA. The CDR3 runs 14 residues. CDR3 DNA sequence: TGTGCCAGCAGCAAAGGGACAGTGGAAGAGACCCAGTACTTC. Its protein product is CASSKGTVEETQYF.

V gene TRBV5-1 combines with J gene TRBJ1-2; D ambiguous. CDR3 length: 15 amino acids. V was pared by 2 bases and J by 3 bases, with 14 bases between. Looked up from germline, CDR1 is SGHRS and CDR2 is YFSETQ. The CDR3 DNA reads TGCGCCAGCAGCTTTACTTCTCCGCCGGACTATGGCTACACCTTC. Protein: CASSFTSPPDYGYTF.

V usage is TRBV5-6 and J usage is TRBJ2-1, with 7 bases fitting TRBD2. Germline V gene sequence: CDR1 SGHDT, CDR2 YYEEEE. CDR3 length: 14 amino acids. After removal of 3 bases from V and 6 bases from J, the junction contained 6 bases not matched to a gene. CDR3 in DNA: TGTGCCAGCAGCTCCGACTGGGAGGGCAATGAGCAGTTCTTC. This encodes CASSSDWEGNEQFF.

The CDR3 DNA reads as TGTGCCTGGAGTGGGGGGACAGGAGGACCGGGGGATACGCAGTATTTT. Amino acid sequence: CAWSGGTGGPGDTQYF. The V gene is TRBV30, the J gene TRBJ2-3; 8 bases are shared with TRBD1. J lost 6 bases, V lost 1 base, and 12 bases had no gene match. Looked up from germline, CDR1 is GTSNPN and CDR2 is SVGIG (reference sequence). The CDR3 covers 16 residues.

The chain uses TRBV19 and TRBJ2-2; D is possibly TRBD2 (6 bases). Germline lookup yields CDR1 LNHDA and CDR2 SQIVND (reference sequence). V gave up 5 bases and J gave up 1 base, with 8 bases separating them. The CDR3 has 14 amino acids. The CDR3 DNA sequence: TGTGCCAGTAGTTTGCGGGAGAACACCGGGGAGCTGTTTTTT. Residues: CASSLRENTGELFF. Complete variable domain (other parts from reference TRBV19 and TRBJ2-2): DGGITQSPKYLFRKEGQNVTLSCEQNLNHDAMYWYRQDPGQGLRLIYYSQIVNDFQKGDIAEGYSVSREKKESFPLTVTSAQKNPTAFYLCASSLRENTGELFFGEGSRLTVL.

This clone was counted once. V gene TRBV7-2 combines with J gene TRBJ2-3, with D unclear. Germline V lookup: CDR1 SGHTA, CDR2 FQGNSA. Trimming stripped 6 bases from V and 0 bases from J, with 13 bases between. The CDR3 runs to 15 residues. This CDR3 is CASRFRAGSTDTQYF. The CDR3 DNA reads as TGTGCCAGCAGGTTCAGAGCCGGGAGCACAGATACGCAGTATTTT.

V usage is TRBV5-1 and J usage is TRBJ2-7, with 7 bases aligning to TRBD1. Unmatched junction bases numbered 10, after V lost 1 base and J lost 9 bases. The length of the CDR3 is 14 residues. CDR1 SGHRS and CDR2 YFSETQ come from the germline V gene. CDR3 residues: CASSLRDSLTGQYF. The CDR3, as DNA: TGCGCCAGCAGCTTGAGGGACAGCCTTACGGGGCAGTACTTC.

The chain links TRBV5-1 to TRBJ2-1; 7 bases match TRBD2. The CDR3 consists of 16 residues. Germline CDR1 SGHRS, CDR2 YFSETQ. V trimming: 4 bases; J trimming: 4 bases; junction bases outside the gene matches: 11. The CDR3 nucleotides are TGCGCCAGCAGCCCGTCCCTAGCGGACGGTTACAATGAGCAGTTCTTC. It encodes CASSPSLADGYNEQFF.

This rearrangement joins TRBV7-2 to TRBJ1-2, with 8 bases identical to TRBD1. Per germline, CDR1 SGHTA and CDR2 FQGNSA. After removal of 11 bases from V and 3 bases from J, the junction contained 8 bases not matched to a gene. The length of the CDR3 is 13 residues. CDR3 protein: CASSQGADYGYTF. In nucleotides, the CDR3 is TGTGCCTCTTCCCAGGGGGCTGACTATGGCTACACCTTC.

The chain joins TRBV27 to TRBJ2-2; D is perhaps TRBD1 (6 bases). Germline values: CDR1 MNHEY, CDR2 SMNVEV (reference sequence). There are 13 residues in the CDR3. V dropped 3 bases and J dropped 5 bases, with 7 bases sitting between them. DNA of the CDR3: TGTGCCAGCAGTTTTACAGGGACCGGGGAGCTGTTTTTT. Translating gives CASSFTGTGELFF.

The J gene is TRBJ2-7, the V gene TRBV10-1, with a tentative D call TRBD1 (6 bases). Germline CDR1 and CDR2: WNHNN and SYGVQD (reference sequence). The CDR3 totals 14 residues. The V end lost 8 bases, the J end lost 2 bases, and 16 bases lay between the germline ends. The CDR3 sequence is CASSEFRGTYEQYF. The CDR3 coding sequence is TGCGCCAGCTCCGAATTCAGGGGCACCTACGAGCAGTACTTC.

This chain uses TRBV6-5 with TRBJ2-2; the D gene is possibly TRBD2 (6 bases). Germline lookup yields CDR1 MNHEY and CDR2 SVGAGI. The V and J ends lost 5 bases and 4 bases respectively, with 11 bases between them. The CDR3 contains 14 residues. Written as DNA, the CDR3 is TGTGCCAGCAGTGTCGGGACTTCCACCGGGGAGCTGTTTTTT. Translating it yields CASSVGTSTGELFF.

The chain carries TRBV13 and TRBJ1-1; D is unclear. Germline CDR1 and CDR2: PRHDT and FYEKMQ (reference sequence). Deletions cut 4 bases from V and 3 bases from J, with 9 bases between. The CDR3 has 13 amino acids. This CDR3 reads CASSSGFHTEAFF. The CDR3 DNA reads as TGTGCCAGCAGCTCGGGTTTTCACACTGAAGCTTTCTTT.

The rearrangement links TRBV29-1 to TRBJ2-5; perhaps TRBD1 as D (6 bases). The germline V gene has CDR1 SQVTM and CDR2 ANQGSEA. V lost 1 base and J 2 bases, leaving 14 bases between the germline ends. The CDR3 loop spans 15 amino acids. CDR3 residues: CSVEGGLGGQETQYF. The CDR3 region has the DNA TGCAGCGTTGAAGGGGGTTTAGGGGGACAAGAGACCCAGTACTTC.

The genes are TRBV4-1 and TRBJ1-1, with unresolved D. The V and J ends lost 0 bases and 9 bases respectively, with 17 bases between them. The CDR3 consists of 15 residues. Germline lookup yields CDR1 MGHRA and CDR2 YSYEKL. The CDR3 spells CASSQDLEAIGKAFF. DNA for the CDR3: TGCGCCAGCAGCCAAGATCTTGAGGCTATAGGAAAAGCTTTCTTT.

V usage is TRBV7-8 and J usage is TRBJ1-5; 10 bases are shared with TRBD1. The trim removed 3 bases at V and 3 bases at J, leaving 2 bases unmatched. Looked up from germline, CDR1 is SGHVS and CDR2 is FQNEAQ. The CDR3 has 15 residues. The CDR3 protein is CASSLGTGANQPQHF. The CDR3 DNA is TGTGCCAGCAGCTTGGGGACAGGGGCCAATCAGCCCCAGCATTTT.

The chain employs TRBV6-1 and TRBJ1-1; D call uncertain. The length of the CDR3 is 12 residues. Germline V gene sequence: CDR1 MNHNS, CDR2 SASEGT. The germline V and J ends were trimmed by 3 bases and 7 bases, with 9 bases remaining between them. CDR3 protein: CASSDIPVEAFF. In DNA, the CDR3 is TGTGCCAGCAGTGATATCCCGGTTGAAGCTTTCTTT.

The rearrangement uses TRBV6-1 and TRBJ2-5; 10 bases match TRBD1. Germline CDR1 and CDR2: MNHNS and SASEGT. Trimming cost V 1 base and J 4 bases; bases outside gene matches: 3. There are 15 residues in the CDR3. CDR3 sequence (DNA): TGTGCCAGCAGTGAAGAGACAGGGGGCGGAGAGACCCAGTACTTC. It specifies CASSEETGGGETQYF.

In its sample, this clone is medium-sized. The gene calls are TRBV30 and TRBJ2-1; 11 positions agree with TRBD2. V trimming: 1 base; J trimming: 4 bases; junction bases outside the gene matches: 6. Germline V gene lookup returns CDR1 GTSNPN and CDR2 SVGIG (reference sequence). The CDR3 runs to 16 residues. The CDR3 sequence: CAWSEGTSGIYNEQFF. DNA of the CDR3: TGTGCCTGGAGTGAGGGGACTAGCGGAATTTACAATGAGCAGTTCTTC.

The gene calls are TRBV2 and TRBJ2-1; 9 bases agree with TRBD1. J gave up 4 bases and V 7 bases, and 8 bases lay outside the gene matches. This CDR3 contains 15 residues. CDR1 and CDR2 from the germline V gene are SNHLY and FYNNEI. CDR3 nucleotide sequence: TGTGCCAGCACCGCGGGGGACAGGGTATACAATGAGCAGTTCTTC. This translates into CASTAGDRVYNEQFF. The complete variable domain, with remaining parts taken from reference TRBV2 and TRBJ2-1, reads EPEVTQTPSHQVTQMGQEVILRCVPISNHLYFYWYRQILGQKVEFLVSFYNNEISEKSEIFDDQFSVERPDGSNFTLKIRSTKLEDSAMYFCASTAGDRVYNEQFFGPGTRLTVL.

The gene calls are TRBV9 and TRBJ1-1, with D possibly matching TRBD1 (6 bases). V lost 0 bases, J lost 4 bases, and 7 bases lay in between. Per the germline V gene, CDR1 is SGDLS and CDR2 is YYNGEE. The CDR3 is 13 residues long. CDR3 nucleotide sequence: TGTGCCAGCAGCGTAGGACAGGCCACTGAAGCTTTCTTT. Translating it yields CASSVGQATEAFF.

The chain is built from TRBV15 and TRBJ2-5; no clear D gene. V lost 3 bases to trimming and J lost 2 bases, with 16 bases between them. Germline V gene data show CDR1 as LNHNV and CDR2 as YYDKDF (reference sequence). This CDR3 spans 16 amino acids. CDR3 in amino acids: CATSSSSPAPQETQYF. The CDR3 nucleotides read TGTGCCACCAGCAGTTCCTCACCAGCGCCACAAGAGACCCAGTACTTC.

The chain has TRBV5-4 and TRBJ1-2, with 8 bases fitting TRBD1. V lost 0 bases, J lost 3 bases, and 1 base stayed unmatched. This CDR3 comprises 14 residues. CDR1 is SGHNT and CDR2 is YYREEE in the germline V gene (reference sequence). CDR3 DNA: TGTGCCAGCAGCTTGGAACAGGGGGACTATGGCTACACCTTC. Encoded protein: CASSLEQGDYGYTF. Full variable domain (remainder filled in from reference TRBV5-4 and TRBJ1-2): ETGVTQSPTHLIKTRGQQVTLRCSSQSGHNTVSWYQQALGQGPQFIFQYYREEENGRGNFPPRFSGLQFPNYSSELNVNALELDDSALYLCASSLEQGDYGYTFGSGTRLTVV.

This clone was counted at least ten times. Other DNA sequences of this sample code for an identical CDR3. This sequence joins TRBV19 and TRBJ1-1; D not certain. The germline gives CDR1 LNHDA, CDR2 SQIVND (reference sequence). Trimming left V 3 bases short and J 4 bases short, with 3 bases between. This CDR3 contains 11 residues. The CDR3 sequence: CASSIVTEAFF. DNA for the CDR3: TGTGCCAGTAGTATCGTCACTGAAGCTTTCTTT.

This rearrangement joins TRBV6-1 to TRBJ1-1; D not certain. This CDR3 is 14 amino acids long. V was trimmed by 8 bases and J by 8 bases, leaving 21 bases between them. Germline V gene lookup returns CDR1 MNHNS and CDR2 SASEGT. CDR3 DNA: TGTGCCAGCGAACTTTCTGGGGAGGGAAGAGAAGCTTTCTTT. The encoded protein is CASELSGEGREAFF.